This T cell receptor (beta chain) was sequenced in a study of blood T cell repertoires in COVID-19. The wider study: Sources were T cells, B-cell-depleted T cells, or PBMCs; the material itself was cDNA or gDNA.

Produced via immunoSEQ multiplex PCR; TCRdb's table is partial and in-frame only. The repertoire holds some 270,000 clones, with 70% to 90% as singletons. V was shortened by 1 base and J by 4 bases, with 13 bases between the two germline ends. CDR1 and CDR2 from the germline V gene are MNHEY and SMNVEV (reference sequence). The CDR3 covers 15 residues. This receptor was taken from a woman aged 45-65 years with acute COVID-19. This sequence joins TRBV27 and TRBJ1-2; D may be TRBD1 (5 bases). Input material: PBMCs or T cells enriched from blood (not recorded which). In DNA, the CDR3 is TGTGCCAGCAGTTTATATTCGGGGGTTGCCTATGGCTACACCTTC. The encoded protein is CASSLYSGVAYGYTF.